The TCR beta chain described here comes from a study of cytomegalovirus exposure and HLA in healthy donors. The study's findings and limits: A later analysis linked a missense variant in DCLRE1C to the trimming of TCR beta V and J genes.

This clone showed up just once. The antigen remains unidentified. The CDR3 is made up of 14 amino acids. V lost 1 base and J lost 2, with 9 bases in between. Germline CDR1 and CDR2: SGHDT and YYEEEE. Researchers ran the PCR with 60 Vbeta and 13 Jbeta primers. Profiling relied on immunoSEQ multiplex PCR, and the TCRdb table lists in-frame clones only, not all of them. The sample includes 150,000 to 200,000 clones, around 78% of them seen just once. This chain connects TRBV5-6 to TRBJ2-5; D remains ambiguous. The sample was PBMCs. The TCR was taken from a man aged 40-55 years in good health and CMV-seronegative. CDR3 in DNA: TGTGCCAGCAGCTTGTACAGCAATCAAGAGACCCAGTACTTC. Residues: CASSLYSNQETQYF.